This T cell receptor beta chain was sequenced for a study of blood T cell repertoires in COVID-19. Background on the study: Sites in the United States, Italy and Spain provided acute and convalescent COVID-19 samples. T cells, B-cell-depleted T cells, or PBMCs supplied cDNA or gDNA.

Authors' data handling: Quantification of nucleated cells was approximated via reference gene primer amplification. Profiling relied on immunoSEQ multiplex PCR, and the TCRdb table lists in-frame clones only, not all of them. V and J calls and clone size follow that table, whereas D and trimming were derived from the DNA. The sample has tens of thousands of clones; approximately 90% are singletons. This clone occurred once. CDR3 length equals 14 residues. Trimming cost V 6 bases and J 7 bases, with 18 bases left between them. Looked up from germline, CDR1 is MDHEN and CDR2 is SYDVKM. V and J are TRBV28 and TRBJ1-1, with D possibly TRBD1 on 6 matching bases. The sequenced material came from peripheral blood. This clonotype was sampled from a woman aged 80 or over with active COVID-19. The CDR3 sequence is CASSLRGAQGEAFF. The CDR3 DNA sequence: TGTGCCAGCAGCCTCCGGGGGGCCCAGGGTGAAGCTTTCTTT.